A selection of T cell receptor beta chains follows, all from one sample in a study of long-term antiretroviral therapy in people with HIV. Libraries were prepared by immunoSEQ multiplex PCR; TCRdb keeps only in-frame clonotypes and omits some of them. The table includes under 45,000 clones, roughly four fifths detected once. The sample in question was unsorted PBMCs, obtained 1 year after starting antiretroviral therapy. These receptors were collected from a man younger than 35 with HIV. Each CDR3 is given without its conserved first and last residue.

CDR3 protein: ASSEIGGYT
V gene: TRBV25-1

CDR3 protein: ASSIAPRTYTEAF
V gene: TRBV19

CDR3 protein: ASSVGQGIYEQY
V gene: TRBV9

CDR3 protein: ASRILATRSSYEQY
V gene: TRBV27

CDR3 protein: ASSLTGVTEAF
V gene: TRBV11-2

CDR3 protein: ASSRGLDSYNEQF
V gene: TRBV7-7

CDR3 protein: ASGTGVLSEQY
V gene: TRBV9

CDR3 protein: ASSGSIGGGHGYT
V gene: TRBV9

CDR3 protein: ASSDQGSGNTEAF
V gene: TRBV10-1

CDR3 protein: ASSQEPGQGRTYNEQF
V gene: TRBV4-1

CDR3 protein: ASRYQGGYEQY
V gene: TRBV5-1

CDR3 protein: ASRTRDRGSYQPQH
V gene: TRBV19

CDR3 protein: ASSPPGFSRYEQY
V gene: TRBV11-2

CDR3 protein: ASSEGQGARKTGELF
V gene: TRBV2

CDR3 protein: ASSESWREGADTQY
V gene: TRBV25-1

CDR3 protein: ASSPRTVNNYGYT
V gene: TRBV14

CDR3 protein: ASSQVWTGDQPQH
V gene: TRBV4-3

CDR3 protein: ASSEAPPYKNLGTEAF
V gene: TRBV6-1

CDR3 protein: ASSTSQTSGLTYEQY
V gene: TRBV9

CDR3 protein: ASSLGAGGTDTQY
V gene: TRBV7-2

CDR3 protein: ASSPTATNEKLF
V gene: TRBV18

CDR3 protein: ASSLVGAKAYGYT
V gene: TRBV5-1

CDR3 protein: ASSTGGSGNTIY
V gene: TRBV18

CDR3 protein: ASIYSAAPSYEQY
V gene: TRBV5-6

CDR3 protein: ASSSTGARTITISYEQY
V gene: TRBV28

CDR3 protein: ASSTGTGRIQETQY
V gene: TRBV19

CDR3 protein: AISEEGEYNEQF
V gene: TRBV10-3

CDR3 protein: ASSYSEALNTEAF
V gene: TRBV6-5

CDR3 protein: ASSLGQGSSYNEQF
V gene: TRBV13

CDR3 protein: ASSIGQGLNQPQH
V gene: TRBV9

CDR3 protein: ASSLGSRGQETQY
V gene: TRBV7-9

CDR3 protein: ASSGTSGDTYNEQF
V gene: TRBV18

CDR3 protein: ASSWRVGDYEQY
V gene: TRBV6-5

CDR3 protein: ASSMTRGSYEQY
V gene: TRBV19

CDR3 protein: ASSLADEQF
V gene: TRBV4-1

CDR3 protein: ASSLVSYNEQF
V gene: TRBV7-9

CDR3 protein: ASSQEGESPSNYGYT
V gene: TRBV14

CDR3 protein: ASSKGGQQFIEQY
V gene: TRBV9

CDR3 protein: ASSQGQVNTEAF
V gene: TRBV4-1

CDR3 protein: ASSQAGGFYEQY
V gene: TRBV4-2

CDR3 protein: ASSEGDMTIEAF
V gene: TRBV7-2

CDR3 protein: ASSLGQDRAYNEQF
V gene: TRBV27

CDR3 protein: ASSLRPGALGGELF
V gene: TRBV7-9

CDR3 protein: ASSSSGTGTPYEQY
V gene: TRBV28

CDR3 protein: ASSDPGQVPYNEQF
V gene: TRBV10-2

CDR3 protein: ASSSRTGLGETQY
V gene: TRBV27

CDR3 protein: AIQQGGSMNTEAF
V gene: TRBV28

CDR3 protein: ASSITTNEKLF
V gene: TRBV7-7